This is a list of T cell receptor beta chains from one sample in a study of T-cell reconstitution after alpha-beta-depleted transplantation in children. TCRdb re-analysed the PCR reads in MiXCR, keeping a single row per CDR3 protein. The sample consists of 450,000 to 600,000 distinct CDR3 sequences, roughly 18% of them appearing once. Sequences were derived from PBMCs from the stem cell graft donor, sampled from the stem cell graft. Receptors originate from a human donor who donated a stem cell graft to a child with acute lymphoblastic leukemia. CDR3s include the opening cysteine and the closing phenylalanine or tryptophan. A D gene is named only where the DNA matches it firmly. A row's size may be missing; if present it is once, few, many or a size class.

length: 15; V: TRBV29-1; D: TRBD1; J: TRBJ2-7; size: -; CDR3: CSVEDTTGAPYEQYF; DNA: TGCAGCGTTGAAGATACCACAGGGGCGCCCTACGAGCAGTACTTC
length: 14; V: TRBV6-1; D: -; J: TRBJ2-5; size: -; CDR3: CASSEKASQETQYF; DNA: TGTGCCAGCAGTGAAAAGGCTAGCCAAGAGACCCAGTACTTC
length: 14; V: TRBV27; D: TRBD1; J: TRBJ2-7; size: -; CDR3: CASRDGTGPYEQYF; DNA: TGTGCCAGCAGAGACGGGACAGGACCCTACGAGCAGTACTTC
length: 14; V: TRBV27; D: -; J: TRBJ2-7; size: -; CDR3: CASSRDSGLYEQYF; DNA: TGTGCCAGCAGCCGGGACTCAGGCCTCTACGAGCAGTACTTC
length: 15; V: TRBV3-1; D: -; J: TRBJ2-5; size: -; CDR3: CASSQEWQGWETQYF; DNA: TGTGCCAGCAGCCAAGAGTGGCAGGGCTGGGAGACCCAGTACTTC
length: 13; V: TRBV7-9; D: -; J: TRBJ2-7; size: many; CDR3: CASSLGENREQYF; DNA: TGTGCCAGCAGCTTAGGAGAAAATCGCGAGCAGTACTTC
length: 15; V: TRBV5-8; D: TRBD1; J: TRBJ2-7; size: -; CDR3: CASSRPGGLSLEQYF; DNA: TGTGCCAGCAGCAGGCCAGGGGGCCTCTCGCTTGAGCAGTACTTC
length: 16; V: TRBV5-1; D: -; J: TRBJ2-2; size: few; CDR3: CASSLPSNRNTGELFF; DNA: TGCGCCAGCAGTCTTCCCTCGAACAGGAACACCGGGGAGCTGTTTTTT
length: 14; V: TRBV5-5; D: TRBD1; J: TRBJ2-5; size: -; CDR3: CASSRTGGSETQYF; DNA: TGTGCCAGCAGTCGGACAGGGGGATCAGAGACCCAGTACTTC
length: 17; V: TRBV24-1; D: TRBD1; J: TRBJ2-1; size: few; CDR3: CATSDWNTGGAPGEQFF; DNA: TGTGCCACCAGTGACTGGAATACAGGGGGCGCCCCGGGGGAGCAGTTCTTC
length: 16; V: TRBV13; D: -; J: TRBJ2-1; size: -; CDR3: CASSLWDSSPYNEQFF; DNA: TGTGCCAGCAGCTTATGGGACTCCTCACCTTACAATGAGCAGTTCTTC
length: 16; V: TRBV5-1; D: TRBD2; J: TRBJ2-4; size: few; CDR3: CASSLEAGGPYDIQYF; DNA: TGCGCCAGCAGCTTGGAAGCGGGAGGGCCTTATGACATTCAGTACTTC
length: 16; V: TRBV20-1; D: TRBD1; J: TRBJ2-2; size: few; CDR3: CSARARDRENTGELFF; DNA: TGCAGTGCTAGAGCCCGGGACAGGGAGAACACCGGGGAGCTGTTTTTT
length: 12; V: TRBV11-2; D: -; J: TRBJ1-2; size: -; CDR3: CASLGAGIGYTF; DNA: TGTGCCAGCTTAGGGGCAGGGATCGGCTACACCTTC
length: 12; V: TRBV18; D: -; J: TRBJ2-2; size: once; CDR3: CASSSSSGELFF; DNA: TGTGCCAGCTCGTCTTCTAGCGGGGAGCTGTTTTTT
length: 11; V: TRBV20-1; D: -; J: TRBJ1-1; size: few; CDR3: CSASLNTEAFF; DNA: TGCAGTGCTAGTTTGAACACTGAAGCTTTCTTT
length: 16; V: TRBV7-9; D: TRBD2; J: TRBJ2-7; size: few; CDR3: CASSLRLAGVAYEQYF; DNA: TGTGCCAGCAGCTTAAGACTAGCGGGAGTGGCCTACGAGCAGTACTTC
length: 17; V: TRBV7-6; D: TRBD2; J: TRBJ2-7; size: -; CDR3: CASSPTLPAGPSYEQYF; DNA: TGTGCCAGCAGCCCCACTCTTCCAGCGGGACCTTCCTACGAGCAGTACTTC
length: 15; V: TRBV7-3; D: -; J: TRBJ2-3; size: few; CDR3: CASSLAGNPSDTQYF; DNA: TGTGCCAGCAGCTTGGCGGGCAACCCTTCCGATACGCAGTATTTT
length: 18; V: TRBV7-2; D: TRBD2; J: TRBJ2-5; size: -; CDR3: CASSFAPETSGREETQYF; DNA: TGTGCCAGCAGCTTCGCCCCCGAGACTAGCGGGAGGGAAGAGACCCAGTACTTC
length: 15; V: TRBV6-2/TRBV6-3; D: -; J: TRBJ1-2; size: -; CDR3: CASSYLQTEPYGYTF; DNA: TGTGCCAGCAGTTACCTACAGACAGAGCCCTATGGCTACACCTTC
length: 16; V: TRBV7-9; D: -; J: TRBJ2-2; size: few; CDR3: CASSLAGSLWAGELFF; DNA: TGTGCCAGCAGCTTAGCTGGCAGTCTCTGGGCCGGGGAGCTGTTTTTT
length: 13; V: TRBV29-1; D: -; J: TRBJ2-1; size: -; CDR3: CSVEPQGGNEQFF; DNA: TGCAGCGTTGAACCCCAGGGGGGGAATGAGCAGTTCTTC
length: 16; V: TRBV12-3/TRBV12-4; D: TRBD1; J: TRBJ2-3; size: -; CDR3: CASTQGAPIFTDTQYF; DNA: TGTGCCAGCACCCAGGGGGCCCCAATTTTCACAGATACGCAGTATTTT
length: 16; V: TRBV28; D: TRBD1; J: TRBJ2-4; size: -; CDR3: CASSSPGQGAKNIQYF; DNA: TGTGCCAGCAGTTCCCCGGGACAGGGCGCCAAAAACATTCAGTACTTC
length: 14; V: TRBV4-2; D: -; J: TRBJ2-7; size: -; CDR3: CASSQPDSSYEQYF; DNA: TGTGCCAGCAGCCAGCCGGACAGCTCCTACGAGCAGTACTTC
length: 18; V: TRBV5-6; D: TRBD1; J: TRBJ2-1; size: few; CDR3: CASSRRDRGVVSYNEQFF; DNA: TGTGCCAGCAGCCGCCGGGACAGGGGGGTGGTCTCCTACAATGAGCAGTTCTTC
length: 19; V: TRBV19; D: -; J: TRBJ2-1; size: -; CDR3: CASSRAAQEQWWSDNEQFF; DNA: TGTGCCAGTAGTCGGGCGGCACAGGAGCAATGGTGGAGCGACAATGAGCAGTTCTTC
length: 18; V: TRBV12-3/TRBV12-4; D: -; J: TRBJ2-2; size: -; CDR3: CASSLGVGGGRSTGELFF; DNA: TGTGCCAGCAGTTTAGGGGTGGGCGGGGGCCGAAGCACCGGGGAGCTGTTTTTT
length: 16; V: TRBV5-1; D: TRBD2; J: TRBJ2-2; size: -; CDR3: CASSPGTSGNTGELFF; DNA: TGCGCCAGCAGCCCCGGGACTAGCGGTAACACCGGGGAGCTGTTTTTT
length: 15; V: TRBV20-1; D: -; J: TRBJ1-1; size: -; CDR3: CSARVDSTIYSEAFF; DNA: TGCAGTGCTAGAGTTGATTCAACAATATACTCTGAAGCTTTCTTT
length: 13; V: TRBV29-1; D: TRBD1; J: TRBJ2-2; size: -; CDR3: CSANRGQGGELFF; DNA: TGCAGCGCTAACAGGGGGCAGGGCGGGGAGCTGTTTTTT
length: 12; V: TRBV4-2; D: -; J: TRBJ1-6; size: few; CDR3: CASSQLGMSFSF; DNA: TGTGCCAGCAGCCAACTTGGAATGTCCTTTAGCTTT
length: 14; V: TRBV20-1; D: -; J: TRBJ2-7; size: few; CDR3: CSASGAQGPYEQYF; DNA: TGCAGTGCTAGTGGGGCCCAGGGACCTTACGAGCAGTACTTC